Each of the 20 T cell receptor beta chains below was sequenced from the same sample in a study of shared clonotypes between healthy human individuals. The assay was immunoSEQ multiplex PCR, and TCRdb's table has in-frame clones only and misses some. The sample consists of 1.6 million or so clones, approximately 97% of them appearing once. The specimen sequenced was naive CD4+ T cells sorted from blood. This sample's subset: CD45RA+ positively selected. The receptors were gathered from a man aged 25 to 40 in good health.

V is TRBV29-1 and J is TRBJ2-5; D gene ambiguous. CDR1 SQVTM and CDR2 ANQGSEA come from the germline V gene. V lost 7 bases, J lost 5 bases, and 14 bases lay in between. This CDR3 is built from 12 residues. CDR3: CSAEWGGETQYF. DNA for the CDR3: TGCAGCGCCGAATGGGGTGGGGAGACCCAGTACTTC.

On this clone: The same CDR3 arises from other DNA sequences in this sample as well. CDR3 bases: TGTGCCAGCAGCCCTCAACAAGAGACCCAGTACTTC. It codes for CASSPQQETQYF. The rearrangement joins TRBV11-2 to TRBJ2-5; D remains ambiguous. The CDR3 covers 12 residues. V was trimmed by 5 bases and J by 2 bases, leaving 6 bases between them. Germline CDR1 reads SGHAT; CDR2 reads FQNNGV.

This chain links TRBV2 with TRBJ1-2, with TRBD1 as a possible D gene (6 bases). This CDR3 is 14 amino acids long. Germline CDR1 and CDR2: SNHLY and FYNNEI. Trimming pared 3 bases from V and 6 bases from J, leaving 14 bases between. This CDR3 is CASSDDRISNGYTF. The CDR3 DNA is TGTGCCAGCAGTGATGACAGGATAAGCAATGGCTACACCTTC.

This sequence joins TRBV20-1 and TRBJ2-5; no definite D call. Germline assignment: CDR1 DFQATT and CDR2 SNEGSKA (reference sequence). This CDR3 contains 11 residues. Trimming left V 2 bases short and J 4 bases short, with 5 bases between. The CDR3 loop reads CSARFPETQYF. The CDR3 region has the DNA TGCAGTGCTAGATTCCCAGAGACCCAGTACTTC.

The chain couples TRBV25-1 to TRBJ1-4; 12 nucleotides line up with TRBD1. The ends lost 6 bases at V and 7 bases at J; junction bases unmatched: 12. In germline, CDR1 is MGHDK, CDR2 SYGVNS. CDR3 length: 17 amino acids. As DNA, the CDR3 is TGTGCCAGCAGCGGTGGGACAGGGGGCGCGGAGGGTGAAAAACTGTTTTTT. Translating gives CASSGGTGGAEGEKLFF.

The J gene is TRBJ2-5, the V gene TRBV14, with D possibly matching TRBD1 (6 bases). The germline V and J ends were trimmed by 5 bases and 4 bases, with 17 bases remaining between them. CDR1 is SGHDN, CDR2 FVKESK, per germline. CDR3 size: 15 residues. CDR3 sequence reads: CASSGIQGYAETQYF. In DNA, the CDR3 is TGTGCCAGCAGCGGCATACAGGGATACGCAGAGACCCAGTACTTC. The complete variable domain, with remaining parts taken from reference TRBV14 and TRBJ2-5, reads EAGVTQFPSHSVIEKGQTVTLRCDPISGHDNLYWYRRVMGKEIKFLLHFVKESKQDESGMPNNRFLAERTGGTYSTLKVQPAELEDSGVYFCASSGIQGYAETQYFGPGTRLLVL.

V usage is TRBV6-1 and J usage is TRBJ2-3; D is unresolved. The germline V and J ends were trimmed by 4 bases and 4 bases, with 12 bases remaining between them. Germline assignment: CDR1 MNHNS and CDR2 SASEGT. The CDR3 has 14 amino acids. Here the CDR3 reads CASSVTVHSDTQYF. In DNA, the CDR3 is TGTGCCAGCAGTGTAACGGTCCACTCAGATACGCAGTATTTT.

The chain carries TRBV7-9 and TRBJ1-1, with D uncertain. The ends were cut back, 0 bases at V and 4 bases at J, with 15 bases in the middle. Germline V gene data show CDR1 as SEHNR and CDR2 as FQNEAQ (reference sequence). There are 16 residues in the CDR3. CDR3 in amino acids: CASSLASTSFGTEAFF. The CDR3 nucleotides are TGTGCCAGCAGCTTAGCTTCGACCTCCTTCGGCACTGAAGCTTTCTTT.

The chain recombines TRBV7-8 with TRBJ1-1; 8 bases map to TRBD1. J gave up 1 base and V 1 base, and 2 bases lay outside the gene matches. Germline V gene sequence: CDR1 SGHVS, CDR2 FQNEAQ. This CDR3 has 15 residues. The CDR3: CASSLDRGGNTEAFF. CDR3 in DNA: TGTGCCAGCAGCTTAGACAGGGGGGGGAACACTGAAGCTTTCTTT.

The rearrangement joins TRBV2 to TRBJ1-5; D gene ambiguous. V dropped 1 base and J dropped 6 bases, with 13 bases sitting between them. Germline CDR1 is SNHLY and CDR2 is FYNNEI. There are 15 residues in the CDR3. The CDR3 bases are TGTGCCAGCAGTGAAGACACTTCCCAGCGTCAGCCCCAGCATTTT. Translating it yields CASSEDTSQRQPQHF.

The chain recombines TRBV7-8 with TRBJ2-1; tentative D call: TRBD2 (6 bases). Germline CDR1 is SGHVS and CDR2 is FQNEAQ. The CDR3 contains 17 residues. Trimming cost V 5 bases and J 0 bases, with 17 bases left between them. The CDR3 protein is CASSLEIAESSYNEQFF. CDR3 nucleotides: TGTGCCAGCAGCCTCGAGATAGCGGAGAGCTCCTACAATGAGCAGTTCTTC. Variable domain in full (rest from reference TRBV7-8 and TRBJ2-1): GAGVSQSPRYKVAKRGQDVALRCDPISGHVSLFWYQQALGQGPEFLTYFQNEAQLDKSGLPSDRFFAERPEGSVSTLKIQRTQQEDSAVYLCASSLEIAESSYNEQFFGPGTRLTVL.

The rearrangement links TRBV18 to TRBJ2-3; 14 nucleotides line up with TRBD2. The ends lost 3 bases at V and 6 bases at J; junction bases unmatched: 8. Germline CDR1 KGHSH, CDR2 LQKENI. This CDR3 comprises 17 residues. CDR3 in DNA: TGTGCCAGCTCACCCGGGACTAGCGGGAGTGTAATGGATACGCAGTATTTT. Translation: CASSPGTSGSVMDTQYF.

The rearrangement uses TRBV11-2 and TRBJ2-1; the D is unclear. Germline V gives CDR1 SGHAT, CDR2 FQNNGV. Trimming left V 0 bases short and J 3 bases short, with 9 bases between. CDR3 length: 15 residues. The CDR3 DNA sequence: TGTGCCAGCAGCTTAGAGGGAAGTGGCTACAATGAGCAGTTCTTC. Residues: CASSLEGSGYNEQFF.

The J gene is TRBJ2-1, the V gene TRBV10-3; maybe TRBD2 (6 bases). V was pared by 0 bases and J by 6 bases, with 15 bases between. The CDR3 has 16 amino acids. The germline gives CDR1 ENHRY, CDR2 SYGVKD. The CDR3 loop is CAISESLGGTGNEQFF. The CDR3, as DNA: TGTGCCATCAGTGAGTCCCTAGGCGGGACCGGCAATGAGCAGTTCTTC.

V and J are TRBV25-1 and TRBJ2-1, with D possibly being TRBD2 (5 bases). Germline V gene sequence: CDR1 MGHDK, CDR2 SYGVNS. The CDR3 consists of 15 residues. Trimming cost V 7 bases and J 0 bases, with 13 bases left between them. The CDR3 spells CASTSRGSSYNEQFF. In DNA, the CDR3 is TGTGCCAGCACTAGCCGTGGAAGCTCCTACAATGAGCAGTTCTTC.

The chain is built from TRBV29-1 and TRBJ2-5; 11 bases align to TRBD2. J gave up 1 base and V 8 bases, and 12 bases lay outside the gene matches. The CDR3 runs to 16 residues. Germline values: CDR1 SQVTM, CDR2 ANQGSEA. The chain's CDR3 is CSSSMGTSGSQETQYF. Written as DNA, the CDR3 is TGCAGCTCCTCTATGGGGACTAGCGGTTCCCAAGAGACCCAGTACTTC.

The CDR3 coding sequence is TGTGCCAGCAGCCCCCAGGGCCAAAGATACAATGAGCAGTTCTTC. Encoded protein: CASSPQGQRYNEQFF. V usage is TRBV28 and J usage is TRBJ2-1, with D maybe TRBD1 (5 bases). The CDR3 has 15 residues. CDR1 and CDR2 from the germline V gene are MDHEN and SYDVKM. Deletions cut 6 bases from V and 4 bases from J, with 16 bases between.

This clone was found once. This sequence joins TRBV7-2 and TRBJ2-2; 7 bases fit TRBD2. The V gene's germline CDR1 is SGHTA and CDR2 FQGNSA. The CDR3 is 16 amino acids. With 1 base clipped from V and 5 bases from J, the junction kept 7 bases outside the gene matches. CDR3: CASSLGLGGRTGELFF. The CDR3 nucleotides read TGTGCCAGCAGCTTAGGTCTGGGAGGGCGGACCGGGGAGCTGTTTTTT.

The chain employs TRBV2 and TRBJ2-3, with TRBD2 matching over 8 bases. The V gene end was trimmed by 8 bases and the J gene end by 8 bases; junction bases not matched to a gene: 12. Germline V gene data show CDR1 as SNHLY and CDR2 as FYNNEI. CDR3 length: 14 residues. CDR3 region: CASPRTSQTITQYF. In nucleotides, the CDR3 is TGTGCCAGCCCGAGGACTAGCCAAACGATTACGCAGTATTTT.

The J gene is TRBJ2-1, the V gene TRBV9, with unresolved D. Looked up from germline, CDR1 is SGDLS and CDR2 is YYNGEE. The ends were cut back, 0 bases at V and 5 bases at J, with 12 bases in the middle. The CDR3 totals 15 residues. The CDR3 loop reads CASSVVGSENNEQFF. The CDR3 nucleotides read TGTGCCAGCAGCGTAGTAGGGTCGGAGAACAATGAGCAGTTCTTC.